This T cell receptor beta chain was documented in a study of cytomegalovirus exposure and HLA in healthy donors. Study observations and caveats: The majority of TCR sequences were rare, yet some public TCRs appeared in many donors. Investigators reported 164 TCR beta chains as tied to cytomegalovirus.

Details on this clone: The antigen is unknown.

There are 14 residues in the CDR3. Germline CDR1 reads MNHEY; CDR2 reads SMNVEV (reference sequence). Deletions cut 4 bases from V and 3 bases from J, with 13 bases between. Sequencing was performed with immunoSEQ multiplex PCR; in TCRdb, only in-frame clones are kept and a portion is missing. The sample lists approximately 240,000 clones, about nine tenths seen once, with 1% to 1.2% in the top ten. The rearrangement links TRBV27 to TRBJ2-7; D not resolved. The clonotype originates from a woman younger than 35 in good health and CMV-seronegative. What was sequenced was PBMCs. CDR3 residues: CASSCHTGSYEQYF. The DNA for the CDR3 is TGTGCCAGCAGTTGCCATACGGGTAGCTACGAGCAGTACTTC.